This T cell receptor (beta chain) comes out of a study of blood T cell repertoires in COVID-19. At the level of the study: The origin of the acute and convalescent COVID-19 samples was the United States, Italy and Spain. T cells, B-cell-depleted T cells, or PBMCs supplied cDNA or gDNA.

Per the study methods: Amplification of reference gene primers was used by the study to estimate nucleated cell counts. This table comes from immunoSEQ multiplex PCR, and its TCRdb copy is limited to in-frame clones, with some not included. Clone size and V and J calls were adopted from that table, with D and trimming inferred from the DNA. The sample has over 90,000 clones, roughly 87% seen once. This CDR3 spans 16 amino acids. Trimming pared 3 bases from V and 1 base from J, leaving 12 bases between. Germline V gene sequence: CDR1 SGHTA, CDR2 FQGTGA. The sequencing input was peripheral blood. V gene TRBV7-3 combines with J gene TRBJ2-2; no clear D. This TCR was recovered from a middle-aged man in a cohort sampled during active COVID-19. CDR3 bases: TGTGCCAGCAGCTTTCAAGACATAAGGAACACCGGGGAGCTGTTTTTT. Amino acid sequence: CASSFQDIRNTGELFF.